This is a list of T cell receptor beta chains from one sample in a study of cytomegalovirus exposure and HLA in healthy donors. Clones were sequenced by immunoSEQ multiplex PCR, and TCRdb holds only the in-frame ones, with some missing. Of roughly 190,000 clones listed, less than 80% are singletons. The sample consisted of PBMCs. The origin of the receptors is a man aged 35-49 years in good health and CMV-seronegative. Each CDR3 is given with its conserved first and last residue. Each record gives: D gene, V gene, J gene, clone size, CDR3 protein, CDR3 DNA. A D gene is named only where the DNA matches it firmly. Clone sizes are given selectively: once, few, many, or a class where the clone is expanded.

d_gene: .; v_gene: TRBV5-1; j_gene: TRBJ2-7; abundance: .; CDR3aa: CASSRRLTYEQYF; CDR3nt: TGCGCCAGCAGCCGCCGACTGACCTACGAGCAGTACTTC
d_gene: TRBD1; v_gene: TRBV6-5; j_gene: TRBJ2-7; abundance: .; CDR3aa: CASRTGAFSPGQQYF; CDR3nt: TGTGCCAGCAGGACAGGGGCATTCTCCCCAGGTCAGCAGTACTTC
d_gene: TRBD2; v_gene: TRBV15; j_gene: TRBJ2-5; abundance: .; CDR3aa: CATSRLLAEETQYF; CDR3nt: TGTGCCACCAGCAGACTACTAGCGGAAGAGACCCAGTACTTC
d_gene: .; v_gene: TRBV7-2; j_gene: TRBJ1-5; abundance: .; CDR3aa: CASSPGLRNQPQHF; CDR3nt: TGTGCCAGCAGCCCGGGGTTACGAAATCAGCCCCAGCATTTT
d_gene: TRBD2; v_gene: TRBV29-1; j_gene: TRBJ2-1; abundance: .; CDR3aa: CSVGGTSGTWNEQFF; CDR3nt: TGCAGCGTTGGGGGGACTAGCGGTACGTGGAATGAGCAGTTCTTC
d_gene: TRBD1; v_gene: TRBV6-5; j_gene: TRBJ1-1; abundance: .; CDR3aa: CASSLGTAVNTEAFF; CDR3nt: TGTGCCAGCAGTTTAGGGACAGCCGTGAACACTGAAGCTTTCTTT
d_gene: TRBD2; v_gene: TRBV4-1; j_gene: TRBJ2-7; abundance: once; CDR3aa: CASSQDRASGMIYEQYF; CDR3nt: TGCGCCAGCAGCCAAGATCGGGCTAGCGGGATGATTTACGAGCAGTACTTC
d_gene: .; v_gene: TRBV6-6; j_gene: TRBJ1-5; abundance: .; CDR3aa: CASSYSGGGQPQHF; CDR3nt: TGTGCCAGCAGTTACTCGGGGGGTGGTCAGCCCCAGCATTTT
d_gene: .; v_gene: TRBV28; j_gene: TRBJ2-1; abundance: few; CDR3aa: CASSPPFRPGNEQFF; CDR3nt: TGTGCCAGCAGTCCCCCTTTTAGGCCGGGCAATGAGCAGTTCTTC
d_gene: .; v_gene: TRBV25-1; j_gene: TRBJ2-7; abundance: .; CDR3aa: CAGSDSRGAYSYEQYF; CDR3nt: TGTGCCGGCAGTGACAGTCGGGGGGCTTACTCCTACGAGCAGTACTTC
d_gene: .; v_gene: TRBV7-7; j_gene: TRBJ1-3; abundance: .; CDR3aa: CASSSRQEPSGNTIYF; CDR3nt: TGTGCTAGCAGCTCTCGACAGGAGCCGTCTGGAAACACCATATATTTT
d_gene: TRBD2; v_gene: TRBV4-2; j_gene: TRBJ2-1; abundance: .; CDR3aa: CASSQVAGGQRDEQFF; CDR3nt: TGTGCCAGCAGCCAGGTAGCGGGGGGCCAGAGGGATGAGCAGTTCTTC
d_gene: TRBD2; v_gene: TRBV5-1; j_gene: TRBJ2-3; abundance: few; CDR3aa: CASSTAGAGGPLDTQYF; CDR3nt: TGCGCCAGCAGCACGGCAGGGGCGGGAGGGCCATTAGATACGCAGTATTTT
d_gene: TRBD1; v_gene: TRBV4-1; j_gene: TRBJ1-1; abundance: .; CDR3aa: CASSQADRVDTEAFF; CDR3nt: TGCGCCAGCAGCCAAGCAGACAGGGTTGACACTGAAGCTTTCTTT
d_gene: TRBD2; v_gene: TRBV7-6; j_gene: TRBJ2-7; abundance: few; CDR3aa: CASSPTAWASGRFEQYF; CDR3nt: TGTGCCAGCAGCCCCACCGCGTGGGCTAGCGGGAGATTCGAGCAGTACTTC
d_gene: .; v_gene: TRBV7-6; j_gene: TRBJ2-7; abundance: .; CDR3aa: CASSLKDMHEQYF; CDR3nt: TGTGCCAGCAGCTTAAAAGACATGCACGAGCAGTACTTC
d_gene: TRBD1; v_gene: TRBV11-3; j_gene: TRBJ2-4; abundance: .; CDR3aa: CASSLESGGQNIQYF; CDR3nt: TGTGCCAGCAGCTTAGAGTCAGGGGGCCAAAACATTCAGTACTTC
d_gene: TRBD2; v_gene: TRBV5-1; j_gene: TRBJ2-4; abundance: .; CDR3aa: CASSLASGTDSKNIQYF; CDR3nt: TGCGCCAGCAGCTTGGCTAGCGGAACCGATTCCAAAAACATTCAGTACTTC
d_gene: TRBD1; v_gene: TRBV7-8; j_gene: TRBJ1-4; abundance: .; CDR3aa: CASSAPGQREKLFF; CDR3nt: TGTGCCAGCAGCGCTCCGGGACAGAGGGAAAAACTGTTTTTT
d_gene: .; v_gene: TRBV5-1; j_gene: TRBJ1-4; abundance: .; CDR3aa: CASSPEGGRHEKLFF; CDR3nt: TGCGCCAGCAGCCCAGAGGGGGGGAGGCATGAAAAACTGTTTTTT
d_gene: .; v_gene: TRBV6-5; j_gene: TRBJ2-7; abundance: .; CDR3aa: CASSSRGENEQYF; CDR3nt: TGTGCCAGCAGTTCGCGCGGGGAAAACGAGCAGTACTTC
d_gene: TRBD1; v_gene: TRBV6-5; j_gene: TRBJ1-1; abundance: .; CDR3aa: CASTMTGRGEAFF; CDR3nt: TGTGCCAGCACCATGACAGGGCGGGGTGAAGCTTTCTTT
d_gene: TRBD1; v_gene: TRBV7-9; j_gene: TRBJ2-3; abundance: .; CDR3aa: CASSYPGQAAPDTQYF; CDR3nt: TGTGCCAGCAGTTATCCGGGACAGGCGGCACCAGATACGCAGTATTTT
d_gene: .; v_gene: TRBV6-5; j_gene: TRBJ1-4; abundance: .; CDR3aa: CASSSPWEGEKLFF; CDR3nt: TGTGCCAGCAGCTCACCCTGGGAGGGTGAAAAACTGTTTTTT
d_gene: .; v_gene: TRBV30; j_gene: TRBJ2-2; abundance: .; CDR3aa: CAWIGFNTGELFF; CDR3nt: TGTGCCTGGATTGGCTTCAACACCGGGGAGCTGTTTTTT
d_gene: .; v_gene: TRBV7-9; j_gene: TRBJ2-1; abundance: .; CDR3aa: CASSAAGIDEQFF; CDR3nt: TGTGCCAGCAGCGCCGCAGGGATCGATGAGCAGTTCTTC
d_gene: TRBD2; v_gene: TRBV4-1; j_gene: TRBJ2-1; abundance: .; CDR3aa: CASSRKTSGDYNEQFF; CDR3nt: TGCGCCAGCAGCCGGAAGACTAGCGGGGATTACAATGAGCAGTTCTTC
d_gene: .; v_gene: TRBV27; j_gene: TRBJ2-7; abundance: few; CDR3aa: CASLNAGGPWYF; CDR3nt: TGTGCCAGCCTCAATGCCGGGGGGCCGTGGTACTTC
d_gene: .; v_gene: TRBV5-4; j_gene: TRBJ1-1; abundance: .; CDR3aa: CASSPMRGDAEAFF; CDR3nt: TGTGCCAGCAGCCCGATGCGGGGTGATGCTGAAGCTTTCTTT
d_gene: TRBD1; v_gene: TRBV19; j_gene: TRBJ2-3; abundance: few; CDR3aa: CASSALDRADTQYF; CDR3nt: TGTGCCAGTAGTGCCCTCGACAGGGCAGATACGCAGTATTTT
d_gene: .; v_gene: TRBV7-9; j_gene: TRBJ2-7; abundance: .; CDR3aa: CASSLNNPYEQYF; CDR3nt: TGTGCCAGCAGCTTAAACAACCCCTACGAGCAGTACTTC
d_gene: .; v_gene: TRBV28; j_gene: TRBJ1-4; abundance: .; CDR3aa: CASSMRQDREKLFF; CDR3nt: TGTGCCAGCAGCATGAGACAGGATAGGGAAAAACTGTTTTTT
d_gene: TRBD2; v_gene: TRBV4-2; j_gene: TRBJ2-1; abundance: .; CDR3aa: CASSQVLAGEGDEQFF; CDR3nt: TGTGCCAGCAGCCAAGTACTAGCGGGAGAGGGCGATGAGCAGTTCTTC
d_gene: TRBD1; v_gene: TRBV7-9; j_gene: TRBJ2-7; abundance: .; CDR3aa: CASSARRTGDYEQYF; CDR3nt: TGTGCCAGCAGCGCCCGTCGGACAGGGGATTACGAGCAGTACTTC
d_gene: TRBD2; v_gene: TRBV16; j_gene: TRBJ2-7; abundance: .; CDR3aa: CASSQLWAGVSSYEQYF; CDR3nt: TGTGCCAGCAGCCAATTATGGGCGGGAGTGAGCTCCTACGAGCAGTACTTC
d_gene: .; v_gene: TRBV5-1; j_gene: TRBJ2-7; abundance: .; CDR3aa: CASSLGGGGEQYF; CDR3nt: TGCGCCAGCAGCTTGGGGGGGGGCGGCGAGCAGTACTTC
d_gene: TRBD1; v_gene: TRBV29-1; j_gene: TRBJ1-2; abundance: .; CDR3aa: CSVGVLMTGMSGYTF; CDR3nt: TGCAGCGTTGGTGTCCTTATGACAGGGATGAGCGGCTACACCTTC
d_gene: TRBD1; v_gene: TRBV11-2; j_gene: TRBJ2-5; abundance: .; CDR3aa: CASSRQGVALETQYF; CDR3nt: TGTGCCAGCAGCCGACAGGGTGTGGCCCTAGAGACCCAGTACTTC
d_gene: TRBD1; v_gene: TRBV6-1; j_gene: TRBJ1-4; abundance: few; CDR3aa: CASSVTPGQRNEKLFF; CDR3nt: TGTGCCAGCAGTGTGACACCGGGACAGAGAAATGAAAAACTGTTTTTT
d_gene: TRBD2; v_gene: TRBV11-3; j_gene: TRBJ2-2; abundance: .; CDR3aa: CASSNSGGRSNTGELFF; CDR3nt: TGTGCCAGCTCAAACAGCGGGGGGAGGTCGAACACCGGGGAGCTGTTTTTT
d_gene: TRBD2; v_gene: TRBV5-1; j_gene: TRBJ2-7; abundance: .; CDR3aa: CASSSGGTLYTAEQYF; CDR3nt: TGCGCCAGCAGCTCGGGAGGCACCCTATATACCGCCGAGCAGTACTTC
d_gene: TRBD1; v_gene: TRBV4-1; j_gene: TRBJ1-2; abundance: few; CDR3aa: CASSQKETGGGDYGYTF; CDR3nt: TGCGCCAGCAGCCAAAAAGAAACAGGGGGCGGCGACTATGGCTACACCTTC